The entry below describes one TCR beta chain. Trimming took off 5 bases at V and 1 base at J, with 17 bases between the two ends. CDR1 is LNHNV and CDR2 is YYDKDF in the germline V gene (reference sequence). The CDR3 loop spans 16 amino acids. This sample stems from a study of cytomegalovirus exposure and HLA in healthy donors. Both 60 Vbeta primers and 13 Jbeta primers went into the PCR. Only in-frame clones appear in the TCRdb table, and some are missing; sequencing was by immunoSEQ multiplex PCR. The sample shows about 150,000 clones, 82% of them seen only once. V is TRBV15 and J is TRBJ1-1; the D is unclear. The receptor's source is a woman aged 45-65 years in good health and CMV-seropositive. Sequencing was done on a sample of PBMCs. CDR3 in DNA: TGTGCCACCAGCGATCGAGGAGGGCGGAAGAACACTGAAGCTTTCTTT. Translating it yields CATSDRGGRKNTEAFF.